The rows below give T cell receptor beta chains drawn from one sample of a study of blood T cell repertoires in COVID-19. Assay: immunoSEQ multiplex PCR; the TCRdb copy retains only in-frame clones and omits some. The sample lists 130,000 to 150,000 clones, around nine tenths occurring once. The sequenced sample consisted of peripheral blood. The source of these receptors is a human donor in a cohort sampled during active COVID-19. Both conserved end residues are part of each CDR3. D genes are given only for firm matches. Clone size appears in some rows only: once, few, many, or a class for an expanded clone.

>-|TRBV7-2|-|TRBJ2-7
CASSTGLLGQYF
TGTGCCAGCAGCACCGGACTTCTGGGGCAGTACTTC
>-|TRBV19|-|TRBJ1-4
CASSGPGPQTNEKLFF
TGTGCCAGTAGTGGTCCAGGGCCCCAAACTAATGAAAAACTGTTTTTT
>-|TRBV6-6|-|TRBJ1-3
CASSYRTESGNAIYF
TGTGCCAGCAGTTACCGGACAGAGTCTGGAAACGCCATATATTTT
>TRBD1|TRBV28|once|TRBJ1-1
CASSLGQGEWVTEAFF
TGTGCCAGCAGTTTGGGACAGGGTGAATGGGTCACTGAAGCTTTCTTT
>TRBD1|TRBV20-1|-|TRBJ2-7
CSATDSGQGIYEQYF
TGCAGTGCTACTGACTCGGGACAGGGGATCTACGAGCAGTACTTC
>-|TRBV7-2|-|TRBJ2-3
CASSLRLKLDTQYF
TGTGCCAGCAGCCTACGACTCAAGTTAGATACGCAGTATTTT
>TRBD1|TRBV18|-|TRBJ1-5
CASSPPGVGQGEQPQHF
TGTGCCAGCTCACCACCAGGGGTGGGACAGGGAGAACAGCCCCAGCATTTT
>TRBD2|TRBV5-4|-|TRBJ2-3
CASSSGTGGPDTQYF
TGTGCCAGCAGCAGCGGGACCGGGGGTCCAGATACGCAGTATTTT
>TRBD1|TRBV6-5|-|TRBJ2-7
CATRGTASYEQYF
TGTGCCACAAGGGGGACAGCCTCCTACGAGCAGTACTTC
>-|TRBV5-1|-|TRBJ1-4
CASSLSNFNEKLFF
TGCGCCAGCAGCTTGTCCAACTTTAATGAAAAACTGTTTTTT
>-|TRBV5-5|-|TRBJ1-1
CASSLTDSNTEAFF
TGTGCCAGCAGCTTGACGGACTCCAACACTGAAGCTTTCTTT
>-|TRBV5-8|-|TRBJ2-7
CASSHGTPSEQYF
TGTGCCAGCAGTCATGGGACACCAAGCGAGCAGTACTTC
>-|TRBV25-1|once|TRBJ1-2
CASSEAEGNYGYTF
TGTGCCAGCAGTGAGGCGGAGGGTAACTATGGCTACACCTTC
>TRBD2|TRBV15|-|TRBJ2-3
CATSRLAGEGLDTQYF
TGTGCCACTTCGAGACTAGCGGGAGAAGGTTTGGATACGCAGTATTTT
>-|TRBV28|-|TRBJ1-5
CASSLGRISNQPQHF
TGTGCCAGCAGTTTGGGGCGGATTAGCAATCAGCCCCAGCATTTT
>TRBD1|TRBV5-1|-|TRBJ2-3
CASSLAGQGSTDTQYF
TGCGCCAGCAGCTTGGCGGGACAGGGCTCCACAGATACGCAGTATTTT
>TRBD1|TRBV6-2/TRBV6-3|few|TRBJ1-2
CASNPTGGYGYTF
TGTGCCAGCAACCCTACAGGGGGGTATGGCTACACCTTC